This T cell receptor beta chain appears in the sequencing data of a study of blood T cell repertoires in COVID-19 (dated by TCRdb to 2019 to 2021). About the investigation overall: Collaborator samples came from the United States, Italy and Spain and covered acute and convalescent phases of COVID-19. The material from the prospective study consisted of cDNA or gDNA derived from T cells, B-cell-depleted T cells, or PBMCs. The dataset comprised deeply sampled blood TCRbeta repertoires from subjects exposed to, actively infected with, or recovered from COVID-19. The repertoires were released in a freely available public database intended as a resource for research on the immune response to SARS-CoV-2. Samples were obtained from the ongoing ImmuneRACE study (first 160 participants) and from over 1,000 subjects provided by 6 global collaborators. Nearly every sample came with metadata listing a de-identified subject ID, COVID-19 status, age in years and sex. Where available, HLA class I and class II types were obtained from metadata supplied by the sample provider rather than from assay-based typing. Study-wide conclusions, independent of this receptor: How much clinical and demographic metadata was included differed by source and by participant, and the metadata was provided uncurated.

Taken from cysteine to phenylalanine, the CDR3 has 16 residues. CDR3 DNA only is kept here, 48 bases in frame from base 1. This clone was recorded only once. Its binding antigen is unknown. Base qualities are not recorded, but no much larger clone differs from it by a single base. TCRbeta CDR3 regions were amplified from genomic DNA using the immunoSEQ Assay, a bias-controlled multiplex PCR. The published analysis was carried out like this. The number of nucleated cells in each sample was estimated by amplification of reference gene primers within the assay. To quantify the absolute abundance of each unique TCRbeta CDR3 rearrangement, sequence reads were collapsed and filtered. For each sample, productive Simpson clonality was calculated as the square root of Simpson's diversity index over productive rearrangements. TCRdb's version of the immuneACCESS table is confined to in-frame rearrangements and falls short of the full clone set. An unresolved V gene accounts for under half of the shortfall where checked; the remainder is of unknown origin. The V and J calls and clone size come from that table; D and trimming were worked out from the DNA. Across this sample there are approximately 160,000 clones, with over 80% seen only once. The ten largest clones represent roughly 2.9% of the sample.

The collaborating institutions used their own protocols to collect whole blood in K2EDTA tubes. For TCRbeta analysis, collaborator samples were shipped as frozen whole blood, as isolated PBMCs, or as DNA extracted from either sample type. This chain joins TRBV21-1 to TRBJ1-1; the table calls TRBD1, which could not be checked here. TRBV21-1 is an annotated pseudogene. The sequence derives from a woman aged 55-69 years with acute or convalescent COVID-19. The sample was peripheral blood. For the CDR3, the sequence is CASRPQDSFMNTEAFF. The DNA sequence is given as TGTGCCAGCAGACCTCAGGACAGTTTCATGAACACTGAAGCTTTCTTT.